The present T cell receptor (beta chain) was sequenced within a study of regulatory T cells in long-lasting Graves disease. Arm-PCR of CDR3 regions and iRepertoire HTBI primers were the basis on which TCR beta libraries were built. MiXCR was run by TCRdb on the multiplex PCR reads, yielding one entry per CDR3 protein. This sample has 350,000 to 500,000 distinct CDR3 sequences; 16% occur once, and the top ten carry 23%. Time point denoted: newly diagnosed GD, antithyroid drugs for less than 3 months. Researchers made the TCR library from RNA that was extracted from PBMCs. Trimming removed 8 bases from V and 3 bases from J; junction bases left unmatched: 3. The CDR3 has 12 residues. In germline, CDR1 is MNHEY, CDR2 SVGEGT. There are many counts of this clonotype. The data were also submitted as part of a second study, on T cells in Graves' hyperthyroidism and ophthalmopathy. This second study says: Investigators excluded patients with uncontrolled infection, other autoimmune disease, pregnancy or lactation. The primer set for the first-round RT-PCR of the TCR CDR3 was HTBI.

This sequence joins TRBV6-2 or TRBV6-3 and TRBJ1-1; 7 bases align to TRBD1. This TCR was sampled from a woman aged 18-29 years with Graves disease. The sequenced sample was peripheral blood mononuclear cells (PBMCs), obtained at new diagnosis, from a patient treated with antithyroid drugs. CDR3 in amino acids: CASGTGDTEAFF. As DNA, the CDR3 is TGTGCCAGCGGAACAGGGGACACTGAAGCTTTCTTT.